These 22 T cell receptor beta chains were sequenced from one sample in a study of blood T cell repertoires in COVID-19. Profiled with immunoSEQ multiplex PCR; TCRdb holds only in-frame clones, not every one. The table has about 310,000 clones, around 91% seen once. The sequenced material came from PBMCs or T cells enriched from blood (not recorded which). These receptors originate from a woman aged 40 to 50 who had recovered from COVID-19.

This clone is a singleton in its sample. The V gene is TRBV5-1, the J gene TRBJ2-7, with 8 bases lining up with TRBD1. Germline CDR1 and CDR2: SGHRS and YFSETQ. The CDR3 sequence is 14 residues long. Trimming removed 4 bases from V and 2 bases from J; junction bases left unmatched: 5. The CDR3 nucleotides read TGCGCCAGCAGCATGAGGACAGGGACCTACGAGCAGTACTTC. Amino acid sequence: CASSMRTGTYEQYF.

The rearrangement links TRBV5-8 to TRBJ2-1, with 12 nucleotides matching TRBD1. Germline CDR1 and CDR2: SGHTS and YDEGEE. V was pared by 2 bases and J by 2 bases, with 5 bases of the junction left unmatched. There are 17 residues in the CDR3. Here the CDR3 DNA reads TGTGCCAGCAGCTTAGCGGGGGACAGGGGGCCCTACAATGAGCAGTTCTTC. Its protein is CASSLAGDRGPYNEQFF.

This chain links TRBV24-1 with TRBJ1-5; tentative D call: TRBD1 (5 bases). The germline CDR1 and CDR2 sequences are KGHDR and SFDVKD. The CDR3 extends over 15 amino acids. The ends were cut back, 2 bases at V and 4 bases at J, with 11 bases in the middle. The CDR3 spells CATSDSRAGNQPQHF. The DNA of the CDR3 is TGTGCCACCAGTGATTCCAGGGCGGGGAATCAGCCCCAGCATTTT.

This clone came up a few times. The V call is TRBV11-3, the J call TRBJ2-5, with 8 bases lining up with TRBD1. This CDR3 has 16 amino acids. The J segment lost 4 bases and the V segment lost 5 bases, leaving 12 bases of the junction unmatched. The germline V gene has CDR1 SGHNT and CDR2 YENEEA. For the CDR3, the DNA is TGTGCCAGCAGCCCACGAGGCAGGGGGCTCGGAGAGACCCAGTACTTC. This translates into CASSPRGRGLGETQYF.

In its sample, this clone was seen once. V is TRBV11-3 and J is TRBJ1-1; 8 positions match TRBD1. The germline CDR1 and CDR2 sequences are SGHNT and YENEEA. This CDR3 contains 14 residues. With 8 bases clipped from V and 1 base from J, the junction kept 6 bases outside the gene matches. The CDR3 DNA sequence: TGTGCCAGCGGCTACAGGGGGAGGAACACTGAAGCTTTCTTT. The encoded protein is CASGYRGRNTEAFF.

The V and J genes are TRBV18 and TRBJ2-6; D unclear. Trimming removed 3 bases at V and 6 bases at J, with 12 bases between. The CDR3 runs 15 residues. Germline V gene sequence: CDR1 KGHSH, CDR2 LQKENI. The CDR3 region is CASSPAPLEANVLTF. The CDR3 DNA follows: TGTGCCAGCTCACCCGCACCCTTAGAGGCCAACGTCCTGACTTTC.

The CDR3 DNA reads TGTGCCAGCAGCTTGGGACAGGGGGCGGTGGGCTACACCTTC. Residues: CASSLGQGAVGYTF. The rearrangement joins TRBV5-4 to TRBJ1-2; 10 bases align to TRBD1. The CDR3 runs 14 residues. Germline CDR1 SGHNT, CDR2 YYREEE (reference sequence). V shed 0 bases, J shed 8 bases, and the junction held 4 bases outside the gene matches.

The chain couples TRBV28 to TRBJ1-1, with D possibly matching TRBD1 (5 bases). The CDR3 spans 14 residues. Trimming removed 2 bases at V and 0 bases at J, with 7 bases between. Germline V CDR1 and CDR2: MDHEN, SYDVKM. CDR3 nucleotides: TGTGCCAGCAGTTTAAGGACACTGAACACTGAAGCTTTCTTT. This translates into CASSLRTLNTEAFF.

The chain employs TRBV18 and TRBJ2-4; 11 bases map to TRBD1. Looked up from germline, CDR1 is KGHSH and CDR2 is LQKENI. CDR3 length: 14 amino acids. With V trimmed by 6 bases and J by 8 bases, 6 bases remained unmatched. The CDR3 coding sequence is TGTGCCAGCTCCGGGACAGGGGGGTTGGACATTCAGTACTTC. Translating gives CASSGTGGLDIQYF.

This sequence joins TRBV2 and TRBJ2-5, with D perhaps matching TRBD1 (6 bases). Germline CDR1 is SNHLY and CDR2 is FYNNEI. Trimming took 8 bases from V and 5 from J, leaving 12 bases between them. The CDR3 consists of 12 residues. The CDR3 region is CASGMGAETQYF. The CDR3 bases are TGTGCCAGCGGGATGGGGGCGGAGACCCAGTACTTC.

This chain uses TRBV6-5 with TRBJ2-1, with D possibly being TRBD2 (6 bases). The germline V gene has CDR1 MNHEY and CDR2 SVGAGI. V was trimmed by 6 bases and J by 5 bases, leaving 8 bases between them. The CDR3 runs to 12 residues. In DNA form, the CDR3 reads TGTGCCAGCAGGGGACTCCACAATGAGCAGTTCTTC. Its translation: CASRGLHNEQFF.

The chain combines TRBV2 with TRBJ1-5; the D gene is possibly TRBD1 (6 bases). V was shortened by 7 bases and J by 5 bases, with 12 bases between the two germline ends. CDR1 SNHLY and CDR2 FYNNEI come from the germline V gene. The CDR3 runs to 13 residues. The CDR3 here is CASTAQGYQPQHF. CDR3 sequence (DNA): TGTGCCAGCACCGCGCAGGGGTATCAGCCCCAGCATTTT.

The V and J genes are TRBV19 and TRBJ1-1; the match to TRBD1 covers 8 bases. After removal of 6 bases from V and 0 bases from J, the junction contained 3 bases not matched to a gene. Germline CDR1 and CDR2: LNHDA and SQIVND (reference sequence). The CDR3 consists of 14 residues. In DNA, the CDR3 is TGTGCCAGTAGGAGGACAGGGATGAACACTGAAGCTTTCTTT. This translates into CASRRTGMNTEAFF.

The J gene is TRBJ1-4, the V gene TRBV9, with 7 positions matching TRBD1. CDR3 length equals 15 residues. V shed 3 bases and J 7 bases; nucleotides not matched to a gene: 9. The germline V gene has CDR1 SGDLS and CDR2 YYNGEE. Written as DNA, the CDR3 is TGTGCCAGCAGCGCACAGGGGAATAATGGTGAAAAACTGTTTTTT. Translating it yields CASSAQGNNGEKLFF.

V gene TRBV5-8 combines with J gene TRBJ1-2; D possibly corresponds to TRBD1 (5 bases). The CDR3 runs to 13 residues. Germline assignment: CDR1 SGHTS and CDR2 YDEGEE. The V end was cut by 5 bases, the J end by 2 bases, with 10 bases between. Here the CDR3 DNA reads TGTGCCAGCAGTCCGACAGAAAACTATGGCTACACCTTC. The encoded protein is CASSPTENYGYTF.

This clone came up a few times. The gene calls are TRBV5-4 and TRBJ1-2; TRBD1 agrees at 9 bases. The germline CDR1 and CDR2 sequences are SGHNT and YYREEE (reference sequence). V was pared by 0 bases and J by 4 bases, with 7 bases of the junction left unmatched. The CDR3 totals 16 residues. The CDR3 nucleotides are TGTGCCAGCAGCTTGGATGCCCGGGACAGGGCCTATGGCTACACCTTC. Its protein is CASSLDARDRAYGYTF.

The chain is built from TRBV18 and TRBJ1-4, with D maybe TRBD1 (5 bases). The V and J ends lost 6 bases and 5 bases respectively, with 10 bases between them. This CDR3 comprises 13 residues. From germline, CDR1 is KGHSH and CDR2 LQKENI. This chain's CDR3 is CASSGGPNEKLFF. The CDR3 nucleotides are TGTGCCAGCTCGGGGGGACCAAATGAAAAACTGTTTTTT.

This clone occurred a few times. This chain links TRBV3-1 (or the pseudogene TRBV3-2) with TRBJ1-2; D is uncertain. The CDR3 length is 13 residues. Trimming cost V 3 bases and J 14 bases, with 19 bases left between them. Per germline, CDR1 LGHDT and CDR2 YNNKEL (reference sequence). The CDR3 loop is CASSQRHRSLLTF. CDR3 bases: TGTGCCAGCAGCCAGAGACACCGTTCTTTATTAACCTTC.

The chain links TRBV6-6 to TRBJ1-6; D perhaps matches TRBD1 (5 bases). Germline V gene data show CDR1 as MNHNY and CDR2 as SVGAGI (reference sequence). The CDR3 is 14 amino acids. V was pared by 7 bases and J by 12 bases, with 19 bases between. CDR3 protein: CASTSGQGRGPLHF. The DNA of the CDR3 is TGTGCCAGCACCTCCGGGCAGGGCCGAGGACCCCTCCACTTT.

The rearrangement uses TRBV11-3 and TRBJ2-1; 7 positions agree with TRBD1. There are 15 residues in the CDR3. From germline, CDR1 is SGHNT and CDR2 YENEEA. The J segment lost 2 bases and the V segment lost 6 bases, leaving 7 bases of the junction unmatched. CDR3 amino acids: CASSLDRAPYNEQFF. CDR3 DNA sequence: TGTGCCAGCAGTCTCGACAGGGCCCCCTACAATGAGCAGTTCTTC.

CDR3 sequence reads: CASSNPPGGTEAFF. For the CDR3, the DNA is TGTGCCAGCAGTAACCCTCCAGGGGGCACTGAAGCTTTCTTT. The J gene is TRBJ1-1, the V gene TRBV6-6; 7 nucleotides line up with TRBD1. The CDR3 runs 14 residues. V lost 5 bases to trimming and J lost 4 bases; unmatched junction nucleotides: 7. Germline V gene data show CDR1 as MNHNY and CDR2 as SVGAGI (reference sequence).

The rearrangement joins TRBV5-6 to TRBJ2-4, with TRBD2 matching 8 bases. This CDR3 is built from 19 residues. Trimming cost V 1 base and J 3 bases; bases outside gene matches: 15. Germline assignment: CDR1 SGHDT and CDR2 YYEEEE. The CDR3 region is CASSLFARGGLSGKNIQYF. Here the CDR3 DNA reads TGTGCCAGCAGCTTGTTTGCCCGGGGGGGCTTGAGTGGCAAAAACATTCAGTACTTC.